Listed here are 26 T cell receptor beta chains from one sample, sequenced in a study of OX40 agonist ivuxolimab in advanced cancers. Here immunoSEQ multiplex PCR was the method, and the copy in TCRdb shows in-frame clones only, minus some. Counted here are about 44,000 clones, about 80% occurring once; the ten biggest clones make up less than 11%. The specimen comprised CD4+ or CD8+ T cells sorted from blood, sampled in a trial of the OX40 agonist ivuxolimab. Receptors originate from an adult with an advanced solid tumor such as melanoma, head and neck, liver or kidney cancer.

This chain's CDR3 is CATSRDRHEQYF. The DNA of the CDR3 is TGTGCCACCAGCAGAGATCGTCACGAGCAGTACTTC. The chain recombines TRBV15 with TRBJ2-7; D gene unclear. Trimming took 0 bases from V and 5 from J, leaving 5 bases between them. Germline V gene sequence: CDR1 LNHNV, CDR2 YYDKDF (reference sequence). The CDR3 sequence is 12 residues long.

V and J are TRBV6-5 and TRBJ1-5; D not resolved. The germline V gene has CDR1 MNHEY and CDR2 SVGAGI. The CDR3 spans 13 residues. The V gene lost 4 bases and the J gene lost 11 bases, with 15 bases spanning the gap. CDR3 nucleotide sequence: TGTGCCAGCAGTTTCCGAGACCGCGGGGCCCAGCATTTT. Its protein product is CASSFRDRGAQHF.

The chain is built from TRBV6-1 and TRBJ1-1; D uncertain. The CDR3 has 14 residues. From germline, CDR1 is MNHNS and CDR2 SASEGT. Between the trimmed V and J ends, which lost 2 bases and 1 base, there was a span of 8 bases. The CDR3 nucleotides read TGTGCCAGCAGTGAACGGCAATCGAACACTGAAGCTTTCTTT. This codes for CASSERQSNTEAFF.

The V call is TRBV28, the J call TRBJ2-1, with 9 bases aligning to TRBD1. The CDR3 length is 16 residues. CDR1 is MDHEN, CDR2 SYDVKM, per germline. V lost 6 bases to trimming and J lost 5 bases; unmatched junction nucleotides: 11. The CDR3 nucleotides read TGTGCCAGCAGAGAAAACAGGGGGCGACAGCACAATGAGCAGTTCTTC. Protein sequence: CASRENRGRQHNEQFF.

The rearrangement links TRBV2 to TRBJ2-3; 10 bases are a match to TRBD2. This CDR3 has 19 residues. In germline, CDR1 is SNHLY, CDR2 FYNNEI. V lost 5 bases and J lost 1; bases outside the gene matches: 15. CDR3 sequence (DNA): TGTGCCAGCAGTCCAAGCGGGGGTAGCGGGAGGATCGGCACAGATACGCAGTATTTT. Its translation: CASSPSGGSGRIGTDTQYF.

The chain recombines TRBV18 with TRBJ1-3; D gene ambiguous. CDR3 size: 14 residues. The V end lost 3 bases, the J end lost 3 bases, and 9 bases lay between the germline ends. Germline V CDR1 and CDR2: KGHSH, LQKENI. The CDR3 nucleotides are TGTGCCAGCTCACCGACTAGGAGTGGAAACACCATATATTTT. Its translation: CASSPTRSGNTIYF.

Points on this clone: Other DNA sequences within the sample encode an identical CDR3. The CDR3 sequence: CASSVLAGEETQYF. The CDR3 DNA reads TGTGCCAGCAGCGTCCTAGCGGGAGAAGAGACCCAGTACTTC. The V gene is TRBV9, the J gene TRBJ2-5; 10 bases fit TRBD2. This CDR3 contains 14 residues. The germline CDR1 and CDR2 sequences are SGDLS and YYNGEE. V lost 2 bases to trimming and J lost 3 bases; unmatched junction nucleotides: 1.

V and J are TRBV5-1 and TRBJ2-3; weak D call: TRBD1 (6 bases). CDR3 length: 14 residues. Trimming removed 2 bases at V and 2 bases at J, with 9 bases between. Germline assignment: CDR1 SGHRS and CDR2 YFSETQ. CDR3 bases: TGCGCCAGCAGCTTCCGGACAGTCACAGATACGCAGTATTTT. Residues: CASSFRTVTDTQYF.

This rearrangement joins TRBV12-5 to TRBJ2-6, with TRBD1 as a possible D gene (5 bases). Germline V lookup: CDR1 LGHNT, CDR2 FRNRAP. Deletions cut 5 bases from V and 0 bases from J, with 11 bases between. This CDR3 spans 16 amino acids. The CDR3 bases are TGTGCTAGTGGTCTAACAGGTTCCTCTGGGGCCAACGTCCTGACTTTC. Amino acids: CASGLTGSSGANVLTF.

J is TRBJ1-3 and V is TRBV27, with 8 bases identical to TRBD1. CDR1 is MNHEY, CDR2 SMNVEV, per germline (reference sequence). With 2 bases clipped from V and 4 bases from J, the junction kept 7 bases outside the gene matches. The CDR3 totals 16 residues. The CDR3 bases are TGTGCCAGCAGTTTAAATTTCAGACAGGGGGGAAACACCATATATTTT. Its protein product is CASSLNFRQGGNTIYF.

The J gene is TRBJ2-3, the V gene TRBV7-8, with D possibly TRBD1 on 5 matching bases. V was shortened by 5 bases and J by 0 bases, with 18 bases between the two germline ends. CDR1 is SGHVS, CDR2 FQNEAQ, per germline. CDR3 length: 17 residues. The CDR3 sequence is CASSLPLGAYSTDTQYF. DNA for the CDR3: TGTGCCAGCAGCCTACCCCTTGGGGCCTATAGCACAGATACGCAGTATTTT.

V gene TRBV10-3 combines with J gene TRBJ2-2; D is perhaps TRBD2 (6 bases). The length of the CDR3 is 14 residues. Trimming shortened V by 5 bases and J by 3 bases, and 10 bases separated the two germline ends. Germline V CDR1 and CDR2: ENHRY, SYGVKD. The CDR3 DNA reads TGTGCCATCAGTAGCGGGCCTTACACCGGGGAGCTGTTTTTT. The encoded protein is CAISSGPYTGELFF.

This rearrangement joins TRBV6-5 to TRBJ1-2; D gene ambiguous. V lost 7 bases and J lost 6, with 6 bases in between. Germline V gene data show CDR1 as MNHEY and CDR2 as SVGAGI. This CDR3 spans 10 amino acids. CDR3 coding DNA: TGTGCCAGCAAGTTGAATGGCTACACCTTC. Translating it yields CASKLNGYTF.

The CDR3 DNA reads TGTGCCAGCAGTTTAGACAGGGCCAGGCCTGGCTACACCTTC. It encodes CASSLDRARPGYTF. The V gene is TRBV27, the J gene TRBJ1-2, with 7 bases identical to TRBD1. Unmatched junction bases numbered 7, after V lost 2 bases and J lost 7 bases. The CDR3 contains 14 residues. Germline V gene lookup returns CDR1 MNHEY and CDR2 SMNVEV (reference sequence).

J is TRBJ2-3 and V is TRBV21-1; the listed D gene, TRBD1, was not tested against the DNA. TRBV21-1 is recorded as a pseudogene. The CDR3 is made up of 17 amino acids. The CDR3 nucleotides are TGTGCCAGCAGCAAAGAGAGAGGACAGGACCGCACAGATACGCAGTATTTT. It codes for CASSKERGQDRTDTQYF.

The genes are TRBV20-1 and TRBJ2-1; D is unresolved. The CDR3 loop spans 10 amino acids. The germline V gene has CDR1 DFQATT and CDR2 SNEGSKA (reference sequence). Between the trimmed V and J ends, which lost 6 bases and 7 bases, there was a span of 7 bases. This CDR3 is CSATWNEQFF. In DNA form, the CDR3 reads TGCAGTGCCACGTGGAATGAGCAGTTCTTC.

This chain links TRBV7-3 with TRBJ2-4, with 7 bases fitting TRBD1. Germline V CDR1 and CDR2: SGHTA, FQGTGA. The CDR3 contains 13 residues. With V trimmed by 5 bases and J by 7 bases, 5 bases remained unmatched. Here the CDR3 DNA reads TGTGCCAGCAGCCCCGGGACAGCTAACATTCAGTACTTC. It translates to CASSPGTANIQYF.

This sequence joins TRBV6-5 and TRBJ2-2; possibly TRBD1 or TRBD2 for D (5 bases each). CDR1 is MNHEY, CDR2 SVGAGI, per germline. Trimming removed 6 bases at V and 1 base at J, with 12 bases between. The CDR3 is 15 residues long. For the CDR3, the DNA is TGTGCCAGCAGGGCCGGGACCCTGAACACCGGGGAGCTGTTTTTT. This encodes CASRAGTLNTGELFF.

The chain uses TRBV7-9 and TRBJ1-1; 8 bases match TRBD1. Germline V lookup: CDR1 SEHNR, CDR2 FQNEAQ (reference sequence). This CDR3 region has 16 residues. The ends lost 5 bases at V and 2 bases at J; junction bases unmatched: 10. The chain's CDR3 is CASSPSGTGHNTEAFF. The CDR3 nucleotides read TGTGCCAGCAGCCCATCCGGGACAGGACATAACACTGAAGCTTTCTTT.

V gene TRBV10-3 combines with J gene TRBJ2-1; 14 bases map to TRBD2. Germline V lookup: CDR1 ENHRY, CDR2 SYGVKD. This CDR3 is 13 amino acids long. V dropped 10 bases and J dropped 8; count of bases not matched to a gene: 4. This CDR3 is CATGLAGAHEQFF. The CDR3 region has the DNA TGTGCCACGGGACTAGCGGGAGCCCATGAGCAGTTCTTC.

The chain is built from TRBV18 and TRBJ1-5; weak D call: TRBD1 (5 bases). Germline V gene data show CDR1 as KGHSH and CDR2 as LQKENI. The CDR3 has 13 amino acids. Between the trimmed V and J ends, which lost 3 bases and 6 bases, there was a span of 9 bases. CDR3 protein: CASSPGGAQPQHF. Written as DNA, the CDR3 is TGTGCCAGCTCACCGGGAGGGGCTCAGCCCCAGCATTTT.

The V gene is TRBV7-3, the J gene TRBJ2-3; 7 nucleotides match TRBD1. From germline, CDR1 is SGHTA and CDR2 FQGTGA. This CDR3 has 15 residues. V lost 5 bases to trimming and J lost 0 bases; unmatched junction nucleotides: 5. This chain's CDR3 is CASSPTGISTDTQYF. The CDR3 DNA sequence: TGTGCCAGCAGCCCGACAGGGATTAGCACAGATACGCAGTATTTT.

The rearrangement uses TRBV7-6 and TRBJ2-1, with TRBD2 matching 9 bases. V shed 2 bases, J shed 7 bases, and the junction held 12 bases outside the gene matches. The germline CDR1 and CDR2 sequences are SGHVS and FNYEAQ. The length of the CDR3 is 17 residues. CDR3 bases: TGTGCCAGCAGCTTAAAAGGGACTAGCCAGCCTGAGAATGAGCAGTTCTTC. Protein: CASSLKGTSQPENEQFF.

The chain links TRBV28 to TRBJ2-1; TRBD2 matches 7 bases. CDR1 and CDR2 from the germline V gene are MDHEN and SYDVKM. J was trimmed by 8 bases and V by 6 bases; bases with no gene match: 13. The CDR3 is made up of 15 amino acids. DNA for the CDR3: TGTGCCAGCAGCCCAGAGGGGACTACGAGATATGAGCAGTTCTTC. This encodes CASSPEGTTRYEQFF.

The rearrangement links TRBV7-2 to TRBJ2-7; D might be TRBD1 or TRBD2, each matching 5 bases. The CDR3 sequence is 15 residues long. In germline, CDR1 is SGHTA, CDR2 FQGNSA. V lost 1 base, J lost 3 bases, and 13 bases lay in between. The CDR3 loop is CASSLDQGVDYEQYF. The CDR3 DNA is TGTGCCAGCAGCTTAGACCAGGGAGTTGACTACGAGCAGTACTTC.

CDR3 DNA sequence: TGTGCCAGCAGTTCCGCCTCCGACGTTCTGAGGTACACCTTC. Its translation is CASSSASDVLRYTF. J is TRBJ1-2 and V is TRBV28; D uncertain. Germline V gives CDR1 MDHEN, CDR2 SYDVKM. Trimming took off 4 bases at V and 11 bases at J, with 20 bases between the two ends. The CDR3 has 14 residues.